This section outlines one T cell receptor (beta chain) sequence together with its context. The data belong to a study of blood T cell repertoires in COVID-19. Study summary: Acute and convalescent COVID-19 specimens originated in the United States, Italy and Spain. The analysed material was cDNA or gDNA that came from T cells, B-cell-depleted T cells, or PBMCs.

In the original workflow: Cell counts per sample came from amplifying reference gene primers. Here immunoSEQ multiplex PCR was the method, and the copy in TCRdb shows in-frame clones only, minus some. Clone size and the V and J calls come from that table; the DNA yielded D and trimming. The profile shows approximately 120,000 clones, 81% of them singletons. The origin of this receptor is a human donor in a cohort sampled during active COVID-19. Specimen: peripheral blood.

The CDR3 DNA sequence: TGTGCCTGGAGTGCCCAGGGAGGAAAACTGTTTTTT. Translating it yields CAWSAQGGKLFF. This chain joins TRBV30 and TRBJ1-4; possible D gene TRBD1, 5 bases. Germline lookup yields CDR1 GTSNPN and CDR2 SVGIG (reference sequence). V was trimmed by 1 base and J by 10 bases, leaving 10 bases between them. The CDR3 sequence is 12 residues long.